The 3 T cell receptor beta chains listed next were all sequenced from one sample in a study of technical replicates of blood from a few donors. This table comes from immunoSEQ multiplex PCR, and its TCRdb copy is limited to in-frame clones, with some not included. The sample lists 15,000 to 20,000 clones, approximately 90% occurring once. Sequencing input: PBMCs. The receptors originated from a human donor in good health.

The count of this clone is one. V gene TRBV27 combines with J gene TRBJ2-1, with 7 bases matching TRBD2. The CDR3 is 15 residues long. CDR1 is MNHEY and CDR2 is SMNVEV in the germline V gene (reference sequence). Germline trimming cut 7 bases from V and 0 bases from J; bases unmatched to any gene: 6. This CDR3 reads CASTDRGSSYNEQFF. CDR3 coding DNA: TGTGCCAGCACCGACCGCGGGAGCTCCTACAATGAGCAGTTCTTC.

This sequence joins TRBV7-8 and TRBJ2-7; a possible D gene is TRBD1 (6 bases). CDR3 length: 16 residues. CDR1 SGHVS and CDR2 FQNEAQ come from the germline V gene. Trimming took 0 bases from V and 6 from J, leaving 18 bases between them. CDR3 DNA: TGTGCCAGCAGCTTAGCGCTAGCAGGGGAAAGGGTCGAGCAGTACTTC. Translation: CASSLALAGERVEQYF.

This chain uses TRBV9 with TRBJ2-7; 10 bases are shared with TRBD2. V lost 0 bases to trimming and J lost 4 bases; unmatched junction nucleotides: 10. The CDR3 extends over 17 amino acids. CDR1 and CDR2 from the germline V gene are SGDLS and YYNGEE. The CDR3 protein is CASSVGGLASLGYEQYF. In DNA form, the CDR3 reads TGTGCCAGCAGCGTAGGGGGACTAGCGTCCTTGGGGTACGAGCAGTACTTC.